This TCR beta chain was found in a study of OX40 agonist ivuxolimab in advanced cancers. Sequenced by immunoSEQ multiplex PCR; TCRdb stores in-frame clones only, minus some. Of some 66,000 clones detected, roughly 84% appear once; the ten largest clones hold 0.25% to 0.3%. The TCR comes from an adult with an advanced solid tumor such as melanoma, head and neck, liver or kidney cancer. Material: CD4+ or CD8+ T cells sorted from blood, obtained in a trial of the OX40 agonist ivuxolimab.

CDR3 sequence reads: CASSPTIAGTQYF. The CDR3 DNA is TGTGCCAGCAGCCCCACAATCGCCGGTACGCAGTATTTT. The chain employs TRBV5-4 and TRBJ2-3; D call uncertain. Germline-derived CDR1 and CDR2 are SGHNT and YYREEE (reference sequence). V was cut by 4 bases and J by 8 bases, with 14 bases left in between. The CDR3 loop spans 13 amino acids.